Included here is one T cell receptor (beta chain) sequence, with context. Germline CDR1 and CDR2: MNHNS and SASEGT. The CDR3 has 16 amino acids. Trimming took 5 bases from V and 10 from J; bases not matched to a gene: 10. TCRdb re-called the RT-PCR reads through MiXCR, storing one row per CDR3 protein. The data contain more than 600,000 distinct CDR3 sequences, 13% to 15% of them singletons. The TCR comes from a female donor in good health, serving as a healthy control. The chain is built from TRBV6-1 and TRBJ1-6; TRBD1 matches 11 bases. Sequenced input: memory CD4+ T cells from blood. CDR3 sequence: CASSSGTGGWASPLHF. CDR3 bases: TGTGCCAGCAGTTCCGGGACAGGGGGTTGGGCATCACCCCTCCACTTT.